This passage covers 5 T cell receptor beta chains from one sample sequenced in a study of T-cell memory formation after mild COVID-19. TCRdb re-derived calls from the 5' RACE reads in MiXCR, one entry per CDR3 protein. The sample yields around 530,000 distinct CDR3 sequences, less than 25% seen once. Sequences were obtained from PBMCs or a T cell subset sorted from them (not recorded which). Receptors originate from an adult woman who had mild COVID-19 (a few samples of this study predate the infection). Cell type and time point are not known.

This clonotype has a handful of counts. V usage is TRBV27 and J usage is TRBJ2-7; 9 nucleotides agree with TRBD1. V lost 7 bases and J lost 5; bases outside the gene matches: 6. This CDR3 is 13 amino acids long. Germline CDR1 is MNHEY and CDR2 is SMNVEV (reference sequence). CDR3 in amino acids: CASKRTGENEQYF. In nucleotides, the CDR3 is TGTGCCAGCAAACGGACAGGGGAGAACGAGCAGTACTTC.

This clonotype was observed a few times. In DNA form, the CDR3 reads TGTGCCAGCAGCTCCCCCACCTACGAGCAGTACTTC. Encoded protein: CASSSPTYEQYF. The chain carries TRBV7-3 and TRBJ2-7, with D hard to call. Germline V gives CDR1 SGHTA, CDR2 FQGTGA. Trimming removed 4 bases at V and 2 bases at J, with 6 bases between. The CDR3 contains 12 residues.

The chain employs TRBV19 and TRBJ2-7; TRBD2 agrees at 9 bases. Trimming removed 2 bases from V and 2 bases from J; junction bases left unmatched: 4. This CDR3 spans 15 amino acids. Germline V gene data show CDR1 as LNHDA and CDR2 as SQIVND (reference sequence). CDR3 protein: CASSILAGTAYEQYF. In DNA form, the CDR3 reads TGTGCCAGTAGTATACTAGCGGGGACAGCCTACGAGCAGTACTTC.

The chain has TRBV7-2 and TRBJ2-1; the match to TRBD2 covers 11 bases. CDR3 length equals 19 residues. Germline loops: CDR1 SGHTA, CDR2 FQGNSA. The V gene end was trimmed by 3 bases and the J gene end by 0 bases; junction bases not matched to a gene: 10. Here the CDR3 DNA reads TGTGCCAGCAGCTTCGGGGCTAGCGGGGGGCGTAGCTCCTACAATGAGCAGTTCTTC. It translates to CASSFGASGGRSSYNEQFF.

The chain is built from TRBV6-1 and TRBJ2-7; D call uncertain. The germline CDR1 and CDR2 sequences are MNHNS and SASEGT. V was pared by 2 bases and J by 2 bases, with 10 bases between. The CDR3 has 14 amino acids. The CDR3 protein is CASSEQSQTYEQYF. The CDR3 nucleotides read TGTGCCAGCAGTGAACAAAGCCAGACCTACGAGCAGTACTTC.